This TCR beta chain comes out of a study of CD8+CD57+ T cells in acquired aplastic anemia. TCR beta VDJ and CDR3 were profiled, and genomic DNA was the template. MiXCR was run by TCRdb on the reads, yielding one entry per CDR3 protein. The repertoire holds 200,000 or so distinct CDR3 sequences, with roughly two thirds as singletons. Trimming removed 5 bases at V and 6 bases at J, with 11 bases between. Germline loops: CDR1 SGHAT, CDR2 FQNNGV. The CDR3 covers 12 residues. Only patients with CD8+CD57+ cell expansion on flow cytometry were chosen for sequencing. This clonotype has only one observation. The origin of this receptor is a human donor with aplastic anemia. Specimen: sorted CD4+, CD8+, or CD8+CD57+ T cells (not recorded which) from PBMCs. V and J are TRBV11-2 and TRBJ2-7; a weak D match, TRBD1 (6 bases). This CDR3 is CASSRTGPEQYF. CDR3 bases: TGTGCCAGCAGCCGCACAGGGCCCGAGCAGTACTTC. The whole variable domain, filled in from reference TRBV11-2 and TRBJ2-7, reads EAGVAQSPRYKIIEKRQSVAFWCNPISGHATLYWYQQILGQGPKLLIQFQNNGVVDDSQLPKDRFSAERLKGVDSTLKIQPAKLEDSAVYLCASSRTGPEQYFGPGTRLTVT.